The clone carrying this TCR beta chain has only a few counts. Its antigen is not identified. In germline, CDR1 is SGHVS, CDR2 FQNEAQ. The CDR3 runs to 12 residues. Trimming removed 4 bases at V and 3 bases at J, with 6 bases between. This entry belongs to a study of T cells after yellow fever vaccination. Study conclusions and caveats: Few clonotypes appeared in both CD4 and CD8 compartments.

One entry per CDR3 protein results from TCRdb running MiXCR on the 5' RACE reads. The table shows 340,000 or so distinct CDR3 sequences, with around an eighth occurring only once. This sequence joins TRBV7-8 and TRBJ1-2; maybe TRBD1 (5 bases). The receptor comes from a man younger than 30 who received the YFV17D yellow fever vaccine. The specimen was CD4+ T cells sorted from PBMCs, collected 15 days after the yellow fever booster vaccination. The CDR3 coding sequence is TGTGCCAGCAGCTCGACAGACTATGGCTACACCTTC. Translating it yields CASSSTDYGYTF. The whole variable domain, filled in from reference TRBV7-8 and TRBJ1-2, reads GAGVSQSPRYKVAKRGQDVALRCDPISGHVSLFWYQQALGQGPEFLTYFQNEAQLDKSGLPSDRFFAERPEGSVSTLKIQRTQQEDSAVYLCASSSTDYGYTFGSGTRLTVV.